Shown below are 17 T cell receptor beta chains from a single sample sequenced in a study of T cells in Graves' hyperthyroidism and ophthalmopathy. From RNA transcripts, TCR beta CDR3 regions were amplified. First-round RT-PCR with HTBI primers amplified the TCR CDR3 region. Each CDR3 protein is one row after TCRdb ran MiXCR on the multiplex PCR reads. The data show around 540,000 distinct CDR3 sequences, under 60% seen once. Sequencing was performed on peripheral blood or thyroid tissue (not recorded which). Every receptor here comes from a young woman with Graves' hyperthyroidism.

This clonotype was seen a single time. The chain couples TRBV14 to TRBJ1-6, with D hard to call. V was trimmed by 7 bases and J by 9 bases, leaving 10 bases between them. CDR1 is SGHDN, CDR2 FVKESK, per germline. CDR3 length equals 12 residues. The CDR3 here is CASTTRVSPLHF. CDR3 in DNA: TGTGCCAGCACCACTAGGGTTTCACCCCTCCACTTT.

This clonotype appeared a few times. The rearrangement joins TRBV7-2 to TRBJ1-1, with D perhaps TRBD1 (5 bases). The CDR3 is 15 residues long. The germline V gene encodes CDR1 SGHTA and CDR2 FQGNSA. V was cut by 4 bases and J by 4 bases, with 16 bases left in between. In DNA, the CDR3 is TGTGCCAGCAGCTCACCAGTAGGGGCGGGCACTGAAGCTTTCTTT. Translation gives CASSSPVGAGTEAFF. The full variable domain, in which reference TRBV7-2 and TRBJ1-1 provide the parts outside the CDR3, is GAGVSQSPSNKVTEKGKDVELRCDPISGHTALYWYRQSLGQGLEFLIYFQGNSAPDKSGLPSDRFSAERTGGSVSTLTIQRTQQEDSAVYLCASSSPVGAGTEAFFGQGTRLTVV.

The rearrangement joins TRBV12-3 or TRBV12-4 to TRBJ2-7, with D perhaps TRBD1 or TRBD2 (6 bases each). The CDR3 totals 14 residues. Trimming removed 6 bases from V and 3 bases from J, with 15 bases in between. CDR3 bases: TGTGCCAGCAGGCCCTCAGGGGAGGACTACGAGCAGTACTTC. Translation: CASRPSGEDYEQYF.

This clonotype came up many times. V is TRBV10-3 and J is TRBJ1-5; TRBD1 might be the D (6 bases). Trimming pared 10 bases from V and 11 bases from J, leaving 21 bases between. The CDR3 consists of 13 residues. Per germline, CDR1 ENHRY and CDR2 SYGVKD. The CDR3 DNA is TGTGCCAGCAGCGTGACAGGAGATGGGGCCCAGCATTTT. It yields the protein CASSVTGDGAQHF.

This clonotype was recorded a few times. Germline and junction disagree at one end, which may indicate a read error. J is TRBJ1-2 and V is TRBV7-9; the match to TRBD1 covers 7 bases. The CDR3 runs to 13 residues. The germline CDR1 and CDR2 sequences are SEHNR and FQNEAQ (reference sequence). The CDR3 region has the DNA TGTGCCAGCAGGGAACAGGGGAACTCTGGCTACACCTTC. Encoded protein: CASREQGNSGYTF.

V gene TRBV11-1 combines with J gene TRBJ2-7; D call uncertain. There are 12 residues in the CDR3. The V end was cut by 11 bases, the J end by 2 bases, with 13 bases between. CDR1 SGHAT and CDR2 FQDESV come from the germline V gene (reference sequence). CDR3 loop: CAWSDTTYEQYF. The DNA of the CDR3 is TGTGCCTGGAGTGACACCACCTACGAGCAGTACTTC.

The table lists this clonotype with many counts. For the CDR3, the DNA is TGTGCCACCAGCAGAGATCGGGGGGGGTTTGGTGAAAAACTGTTTTTT. Translated, it gives CATSRDRGGFGEKLFF. The rearrangement links TRBV15 to TRBJ1-4; a weak D match, TRBD1 (5 bases). Germline V lookup: CDR1 LNHNV, CDR2 YYDKDF (reference sequence). Trimming removed 0 bases from V and 7 bases from J, with 15 bases in between. The CDR3 contains 16 residues.

In its sample, this clonotype was seen many times. The chain has TRBV29-1 and TRBJ2-5; no clear D gene. V was cut by 4 bases and J by 4 bases, with 13 bases left in between. Per the germline V gene, CDR1 is SQVTM and CDR2 is ANQGSEA. The CDR3 consists of 13 residues. The DNA for the CDR3 is TGCAGCGTTGCCGTCACGAGCGCAGAGACCCAGTACTTC. It specifies CSVAVTSAETQYF.

The table lists this clonotype with a count of one. The junction differs from germline at one of its ends, possibly a read error. The gene calls are TRBV7-2 and TRBJ1-5; D perhaps matches TRBD1 (5 bases). The CDR3 contains 16 residues. The germline CDR1 and CDR2 sequences are SGHTA and FQGNSA. The CDR3 loop reads CASSQEVGECNQPQHF. The CDR3 DNA follows: TGCGCCAGCAGCCAAGAGGTGGGGGAGTGCAATCAGCCCCAGCATTTT.

This clonotype was recorded once. Since a much larger clone is just one base distant, this may be a read error. V gene TRBV7-8 combines with J gene TRBJ1-3, with D perhaps TRBD1 (5 bases). The V gene's germline CDR1 is SGHVS and CDR2 FQNEAQ. This CDR3 contains 14 residues. V was shortened by 3 bases and J by 2 bases, with 8 bases between the two germline ends. The chain's CDR3 is CASSFGGAGNTIYF. The CDR3 nucleotides are TGTGCCAGCAGCTTCGGAGGGGCTGGAAACACCATATATTTT.

J is TRBJ1-4 and V is TRBV20-1; D might be TRBD1 (5 bases). Trimming cost V 6 bases and J 8 bases, with 25 bases left between them. Germline V gives CDR1 DFQATT, CDR2 SNEGSKA (reference sequence). The length of the CDR3 is 16 residues. In DNA, the CDR3 is TGCAGTGCCCCCACCACGACAGCGCTGTCGGGGGAAAAACTGTTTTTT. Encoded protein: CSAPTTTALSGEKLFF.

As for this clonotype: The junction differs from germline at one of its ends, possibly a read error. The V gene is TRBV7-6, the J gene TRBJ1-1; tentatively, D is TRBD1 (5 bases). The germline CDR1 and CDR2 sequences are SGHVS and FNYEAQ. The CDR3 totals 14 residues. The CDR3 region is CASSLPLTGTEASF. The CDR3 DNA sequence: TGTGCCAGCAGCTTACCTCTCACCGGGACTGAAGCTTCCTTT.

This clonotype has more than one count but fewer than ten. The germline gene is not matched at one end of the junction; a read error may be the cause. The CDR3 spells CASSVSGTANTEAFF. The CDR3 nucleotides are TGTGCCAGCAGTGTCTCCGGGACGGCGAACACTGAAGCTTTCTTT. The chain combines TRBV10-3 with TRBJ1-1, with D maybe TRBD1 (5 bases). This CDR3 is built from 15 residues. Germline CDR1 ENHRY, CDR2 SYGVKD.

This sequence joins TRBV27 and TRBJ1-5, with D hard to call. The CDR3 covers 12 residues. The V and J ends lost 5 bases and 10 bases respectively, with 12 bases between them. CDR1 and CDR2 (germline): MNHEY, SMNVEV (reference sequence). The CDR3 DNA is TGTGCCAGCAGTGAAAGCAATCCACCCCAGCATTTT. It codes for CASSESNPPQHF.

V usage is TRBV7-8 and J usage is TRBJ2-7, with 8 positions matching TRBD1. The V segment lost 9 bases and the J segment 0 bases; nucleotides outside the gene matches: 13. The CDR3 length is 16 residues. CDR1 is SGHVS and CDR2 is FQNEAQ in the germline V gene. Here the CDR3 DNA reads TGTGCCAGTAGTCCCAGTGGGACAGGCAACTCCTACGAGCAGTACTTC. Amino acids: CASSPSGTGNSYEQYF.

This clonotype has a count of ten or more. The V and J genes are TRBV7-9 and TRBJ1-2; D may be TRBD1 (6 bases). The CDR3 extends over 12 amino acids. Trimming cost V 7 bases and J 6 bases, with 12 bases left between them. Germline CDR1 reads SEHNR; CDR2 reads FQNEAQ (reference sequence). CDR3 DNA: TGTGCCAGCACCTGGGACACCAATGGCTACACCTTC. Protein sequence: CASTWDTNGYTF.

This clonotype has at least ten counts. This rearrangement joins TRBV20-1 to TRBJ2-5; TRBD2 aligns across 12 bases. In germline, CDR1 is DFQATT, CDR2 SNEGSKA (reference sequence). The CDR3 consists of 12 residues. V lost 6 bases and J lost 4; bases outside the gene matches: 0. The CDR3 loop reads CSAGLAGETQYF. CDR3 bases: TGCAGTGCGGGACTAGCGGGAGAGACCCAGTACTTC.